A selection of T cell receptor beta chains follows, all from one sample in a study of CD8+ T cells in alopecia areata. Using immunoSEQ multiplex PCR, the repertoire was profiled, and TCRdb retains in-frame clones only, with some absent. The table includes about 98,000 clones, about 40% detected once. Sequenced: CD4+ T cells sorted from blood. Receptor source: a human donor with alopecia areata. The CDR3 runs from the conserved cysteine through the conserved F or W. Each record gives: clone size, D gene, V gene, J gene, CDR3 DNA, CDR3 protein. The D gene is left open where the match is weak. The size field is filled for only some rows; it gives once, few, many or a size class.

-,-,TRBV4-2,TRBJ2-4,TGTGCCAGCAGCCAAGATGTGCTCAACATTCAGTACTTC,CASSQDVLNIQYF
-,-,TRBV4-1,TRBJ2-6,TGCGCCAGCAGACAACCGACTTGGGGCTCCGGGGCCAACGTCCTGACTTTC,CASRQPTWGSGANVLTF
-,TRBD2,TRBV29-1,TRBJ2-7,TGCAGCGTCGTTGAGACGGGGGGCGAGCAGTACTTC,CSVVETGGEQYF
once,TRBD1,TRBV29-1,TRBJ2-7,TGCAGCGTCGGACAGGTTCTCTCCTACGAGCAGTACTTC,CSVGQVLSYEQYF
-,-,TRBV29-1,TRBJ2-7,TGCAGCGTTCGTGGTGGGGGCTCTTACGAGCAGTACTTC,CSVRGGGSYEQYF
-,-,TRBV29-1,TRBJ2-5,TGCAGCTCTGGAGCCCGGGAGACCCAGTACTTC,CSSGARETQYF
-,-,TRBV28,TRBJ2-7,TGTGCCAGCATGGGGGCGGCTAGGGCCTACGAGCAGTACTTC,CASMGAARAYEQYF
-,-,TRBV4-1,TRBJ2-6,TGCGCCAGCAGCCAGCTTATCGTGGCGGGGGCCAACGTCCTGACTTTC,CASSQLIVAGANVLTF
few,-,TRBV29-1,TRBJ2-3,TGCAGCGCGATCGACGGGGGCGCAGATACGCAGTATTTT,CSAIDGGADTQYF
-,TRBD1,TRBV29-1,TRBJ1-1,TGCAGCGTTCCCGGGACAGGGAACTCTGAAGCTTTCTTT,CSVPGTGNSEAFF
-,-,TRBV5-1,TRBJ2-1,TGCGCCAGCAGCTTGGGAGGCGGACGCTCCTACAATGAGCAGTTCTTC,CASSLGGGRSYNEQFF
-,-,TRBV30,TRBJ2-5,TGTGCCTGGAGTGTTGCCGAGACCCAGTACTTC,CAWSVAETQYF
-,-,TRBV30,TRBJ1-1,TGTGCCTGGAGATCACTGAACACTGAAGCTTTCTTT,CAWRSLNTEAFF
-,-,TRBV29-1,TRBJ2-1,TGCAGCGTTGAAGAAGTTACCATGACCATGCAGTTCTTC,CSVEEVTMTMQFF
-,-,TRBV28,TRBJ1-1,TGTGCCAGCAGCCTAGGGGGGAACACTGAAGCTTTCTTT,CASSLGGNTEAFF
-,-,TRBV20-1,TRBJ2-1,TGCAGTGCTAATGAAGGGGTCTTC,CSANEGVF
-,-,TRBV29-1,TRBJ2-1,TGCAGCGTCATAGGAGGGCCAAGCTCCTACAATGAGCAGTTCTTC,CSVIGGPSSYNEQFF
-,-,TRBV30,TRBJ2-1,TGTGCCTGGATGCTCCAGGGCTACAATGAGCAGTTCTTC,CAWMLQGYNEQFF
few,-,TRBV2,TRBJ2-2,TGTGCCAGCAGTGAAACCTGGGCCGGGGAGCTGTTTTTT,CASSETWAGELFF
few,-,TRBV5-1,TRBJ2-4,TGCGCCAGCAGCCAGGACGCCGCCCACATTCAGTACTTC,CASSQDAAHIQYF
-,TRBD1,TRBV5-6,TRBJ2-3,TGTGCCAGCAGCTTTCCGGGACAGAGGAACACAGATACGCAGTATTTT,CASSFPGQRNTDTQYF
-,TRBD1,TRBV2,TRBJ2-2,TGTGCCAGCAGAGGACAGGGAAGGGACACCGGGGAGCTGTTTTTT,CASRGQGRDTGELFF
few,-,TRBV4-2,TRBJ1-5,TGTGCCAGCAGCCAAGATGAAGATTCCCCCCAGCATTTT,CASSQDEDSPQHF